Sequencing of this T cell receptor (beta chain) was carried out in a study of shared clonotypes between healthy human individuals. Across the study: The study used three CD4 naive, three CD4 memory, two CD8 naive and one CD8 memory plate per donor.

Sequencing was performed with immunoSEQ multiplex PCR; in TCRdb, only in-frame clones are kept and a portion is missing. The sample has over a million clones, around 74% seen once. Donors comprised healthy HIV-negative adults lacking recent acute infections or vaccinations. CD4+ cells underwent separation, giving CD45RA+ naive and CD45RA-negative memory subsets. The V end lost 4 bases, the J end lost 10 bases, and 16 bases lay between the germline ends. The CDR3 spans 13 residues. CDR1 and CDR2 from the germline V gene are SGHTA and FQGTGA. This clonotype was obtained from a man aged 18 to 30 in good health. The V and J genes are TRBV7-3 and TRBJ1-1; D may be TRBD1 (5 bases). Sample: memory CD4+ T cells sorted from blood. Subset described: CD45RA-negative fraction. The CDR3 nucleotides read TGTGCCAGCAGCTACCGGGACTCTGAGGGAGCTTTCTTT. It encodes CASSYRDSEGAFF.